This T cell receptor beta chain was observed in a study of blood T cell repertoires in COVID-19. Study details: Both acute and convalescent COVID-19 samples were obtained from the United States, Italy and Spain. From T cells, B-cell-depleted T cells, or PBMCs came the material, which was cDNA or gDNA.

Participants' own reports of clinical history determined their cohort assignment. Trimming took 3 bases from V and 0 from J, leaving 9 bases between them. The CDR3 is 15 amino acids. Germline V gene data show CDR1 as KGHSH and CDR2 as LQKENI. TCRdb's table, derived via immunoSEQ multiplex PCR, lists solely in-frame clones and lacks some. Among more than 350,000 clones listed, around nine tenths were seen once. The TCR was taken from a woman between 18 and 30 years old who had been exposed to COVID-19. The genes are TRBV18 and TRBJ1-3; D perhaps matches TRBD1 (5 bases). What was sequenced was PBMCs or T cells enriched from blood (not recorded which). The CDR3 DNA follows: TGTGCCAGCTCACCCCAGGGCCACTCTGGAAACACCATATATTTT. Amino acids: CASSPQGHSGNTIYF.